Listed below are T cell receptor beta chains from one sample, sequenced in a study of T cells in Graves' hyperthyroidism and ophthalmopathy. MiXCR, applied by TCRdb to the multiplex PCR reads, yields one record per CDR3 protein. The repertoire has fewer than 700,000 distinct CDR3 sequences, more than 15% of them found once; the top ten carry approximately 18%. Sequenced sample: blood. The receptors originated from a woman aged 18-29 years with Graves' ophthalmopathy. Both conserved end residues are part of each CDR3. Each record gives: CDR3 DNA, CDR3 protein, J gene, D gene, V gene, clone size. The D gene is left open where the match is weak. Expanded clones get a size class; other rows say once, few or many, or leave the size out.

TGCAGCGAAGGACAGGGACTAGAGACCCAGTACTTC	CSEGQGLETQYF	TRBJ2-5	TRBD1	TRBV29-1	-
TGCAGTGCTATACAGGGGGCGTTTCAAGAGACCCAGTACTTC	CSAIQGAFQETQYF	TRBJ2-5	TRBD1	TRBV20-1	-
TGCAGCGGAGGGCCCCCCGGCAATGAGCAGTTCTTC	CSGGPPGNEQFF	TRBJ2-1	-	TRBV29-1	few
TGTGCCAGCAGTTCGCCGGAACGGGGGGCCGCCACAGATACGCAGTATTTT	CASSSPERGAATDTQYF	TRBJ2-3	-	TRBV27	-
TGTGCCAGCAGTGAGGTCGGGGTAATCGGCTACACCTTC	CASSEVGVIGYTF	TRBJ1-2	-	TRBV2	many
TGTGCCAGCAGCTCCGACCGGGACAGCGCCTACAATGAGCAGTTCTTC	CASSSDRDSAYNEQFF	TRBJ2-1	TRBD1	TRBV5-6	-
TGTGCCAGTAGTATTGCGCAGAGGACAGGACTTAATGAAAAACTGTTTTTT	CASSIAQRTGLNEKLFF	TRBJ1-4	TRBD1	TRBV19	-
TGTGCCAGCAGTTTAGTCTCCCGGGCCCCGGTTGACGAGCAGTACTTC	CASSLVSRAPVDEQYF	TRBJ2-7	-	TRBV27	few
TGTGCCAGCACGGAAGACAGGTTGAGAGGTGGCTACACCTTC	CASTEDRLRGGYTF	TRBJ1-2	-	TRBV11-2	many
TGCGCCAGCAGACAGGGACTAGCGCCGTCCTACGAGCAGTACTTC	CASRQGLAPSYEQYF	TRBJ2-7	TRBD2	TRBV5-1	many
TGTGCCACCCTAGATAAGGGAACCTACGAGCAGTACTTC	CATLDKGTYEQYF	TRBJ2-7	-	TRBV6-1	many
TGCAGCGTCGGGAGGACAGGGGGGAACACTGAAGCTTTCTTT	CSVGRTGGNTEAFF	TRBJ1-1	TRBD1	TRBV29-1	-
TGTGCCAGCAGCTTAGTACCGGCCGGCGGAAAACTGTTTTTT	CASSLVPAGGKLFF	TRBJ1-4	-	TRBV7-6	-
TGTGCCAGCACCCCCCTAAGAGGGGGGGGGCCCCAGCATTTT	CASTPLRGGGPQHF	TRBJ1-5	-	TRBV28	many
TGTGCCAGCAGCTTGGAGCAGATCGGAAAAAATGAGCAGTTCTTC	CASSLEQIGKNEQFF	TRBJ2-1	-	TRBV5-4	-
TGTGTCAGCAGCCAATTATTACCGGGACAGGAGAATTCACCCCTCCACTTT	CVSSQLLPGQENSPLHF	TRBJ1-6	TRBD1	TRBV4-2	-
TGCGCCAGCAGCAAGCGGGAGTCAGATACGCAGTATTTT	CASSKRESDTQYF	TRBJ2-3	TRBD2	TRBV5-1	many
TGTGCCCTGAACGGGGGCCTCAGCTCCTACGAGCAGTACTTC	CALNGGLSSYEQYF	TRBJ2-7	-	TRBV30	many
TGCGCCAGCAGCTTCGAGAACACTGAAGCTTTCTTT	CASSFENTEAFF	TRBJ1-1	-	TRBV5-1	many
TGTGCCAGCAGCTTAAACCTCGTTCAAAAAGAGACCCAGTACTTC	CASSLNLVQKETQYF	TRBJ2-5	-	TRBV7-9	many
TGTGCCAGCAGTCGAATCGGGACAGGGACCTCCTCCTACAATGAGCAGTTCTTC	CASSRIGTGTSSYNEQFF	TRBJ2-1	TRBD1	TRBV7-9	-
TGCAGTGCCCTCAACGTCGGGAGGTACGAGCAGTACTTC	CSALNVGRYEQYF	TRBJ2-7	TRBD2	TRBV20-1	many
TGTGCCAGCGAGGGAGGCACAGATACGCAGTATTTT	CASEGGTDTQYF	TRBJ2-3	-	TRBV2	many
TGCGCCAGCAGTAATAACCCCGGGGGGCGATCCTACAATGAGCAGTTCTTC	CASSNNPGGRSYNEQFF	TRBJ2-1	-	TRBV5-1	few
TGTGCCAGTAGTATCGGGCAGGACAGGGGGTTCGCGAACACCGGGGAGCTGTTTTTT	CASSIGQDRGFANTGELFF	TRBJ2-2	TRBD1	TRBV19	-
TGCAGCGTTGAAGGCCAGGGGTCGAACACCGGGGAGCTGTTTTTT	CSVEGQGSNTGELFF	TRBJ2-2	-	TRBV29-1	-
TGTGCTAGCAGCCATAGCCCAGAGAATGAAGCTTTCTTT	CASSHSPENEAFF	TRBJ1-1	-	TRBV7-7	-
TGTGCCAGCAGCTCCGGACATGGGAACTATGGCTACACCTTC	CASSSGHGNYGYTF	TRBJ1-2	-	TRBV7-9	-
TGTGCCAGCAGCCCGAGGACTAGCGGGAGAGTTGAGATCACAGATACGCAGTATTTT	CASSPRTSGRVEITDTQYF	TRBJ2-3	TRBD2	TRBV7-9	many
TGTGCCAGCACCAGGACAGCTACGACTAGCGGTTCACAAGAGACCCAGTACTTC	CASTRTATTSGSQETQYF	TRBJ2-5	TRBD2	TRBV5-5	-
TGTGCCAGCAGCTTGGGCAAGTACCAAGAGACCCAGTACTTC	CASSLGKYQETQYF	TRBJ2-5	-	TRBV5-6	-
TGTGCCATCAGTGAGCTCGGGACTATCGGCGGCGAGCAGTACTTC	CAISELGTIGGEQYF	TRBJ2-7	TRBD2	TRBV10-3	many
TGTGCCAGCAGTGAAAGGGCCAGGGGAAATTACAATGAGCAGTTCTTC	CASSERARGNYNEQFF	TRBJ2-1	-	TRBV2	many
TGTGCCAGCTATGGAGCGGGCACAGATACGCAGTATTTT	CASYGAGTDTQYF	TRBJ2-3	-	TRBV28	few
TGTGCCAGCACCTCCGGGGGGGCTAAGCCCCAGCATTTT	CASTSGGAKPQHF	TRBJ1-5	-	TRBV6-2/TRBV6-3	many
TGTGCCAGCAGTTTAAACGGACTCGGCCCCGGGGAGCTGTTTTTT	CASSLNGLGPGELFF	TRBJ2-2	-	TRBV27	-
TGTGCCAGCAGCTTTGCCCAGGGCGCTTACGAGCAGTACTTC	CASSFAQGAYEQYF	TRBJ2-7	-	TRBV11-2	many
TGTGCCAGCAGTGACCTAGCCACGCAGGGGGCCACCGGGGAGCTGTTTTTT	CASSDLATQGATGELFF	TRBJ2-2	TRBD1	TRBV6-4	many
TGCAGTGCTAGTTATAAGGGTTACTACGAGCAGTACTTC	CSASYKGYYEQYF	TRBJ2-7	-	TRBV20-1	-
TGCGCCAGCAGCAACCCCATGGGCTACGACAATGAGCAGTTCTTC	CASSNPMGYDNEQFF	TRBJ2-1	-	TRBV5-1	-
TGCGCCAGCAGCTTGGAAGGGGGCACAGAGACCCAGTACTTC	CASSLEGGTETQYF	TRBJ2-5	TRBD1	TRBV5-1	many
TGCAGTGCTACTCCAGCGGGAGGGGGCACAGATACGCAGTATTTT	CSATPAGGGTDTQYF	TRBJ2-3	TRBD2	TRBV20-1	-
TGTGCCAGCAGCCATTCTGGGACAGGGCACACCTTC	CASSHSGTGHTF	TRBJ1-2	TRBD1	TRBV11-2	few
TGTGCCAGCAGTTTGGTGGACAGGCTCACCGGGGAGCTGTTTTTT	CASSLVDRLTGELFF	TRBJ2-2	TRBD1	TRBV12-3/TRBV12-4	-
TGTGCCAGCAGCCCAACCGGGACCTTTAGAGCTTTCTTT	CASSPTGTFRAFF	TRBJ1-1	-	TRBV7-9	-
TGTGCCAGCAGCTCACACCTAGGGGGGGAGCAGTTCTTC	CASSSHLGGEQFF	TRBJ2-1	-	TRBV5-6	-
TGTGCTAGTGGTTTCCCCGGGGCGGGCACTGAAGCTTTCTTT	CASGFPGAGTEAFF	TRBJ1-1	-	TRBV12-5	many
TGTGCCACCAGGCCGGGCCACGAGGGCTATGGCTACACCTTC	CATRPGHEGYGYTF	TRBJ1-2	-	TRBV24-1	-
TGTGCCAGCAGCTTAGAAAGATCCGTAGGCTACGAGCAGTACTTC	CASSLERSVGYEQYF	TRBJ2-7	-	TRBV7-2	-
TGTGCCAGCAGTCTACAACAGGGGAATCAGCCCCAGCATTTT	CASSLQQGNQPQHF	TRBJ1-5	TRBD1	TRBV2	many
TGTGCCAGCAGCCCTCCGGCACCAGCGAACACTGAAGCTTTCTTT	CASSPPAPANTEAFF	TRBJ1-1	-	TRBV7-3	few
TGTGCCAGCAGTCCAATCAGGACTCCAGAGACCCAGTACTTC	CASSPIRTPETQYF	TRBJ2-5	-	TRBV11-2	many
TGTGCCAGCAGCAACCACTACATGAACACTGAAGCTTTCTTT	CASSNHYMNTEAFF	TRBJ1-1	-	TRBV6-1	many
TGTGCCAGCAGCCGAACGGGGCAGACTAATGAAAAACTGTTTTTT	CASSRTGQTNEKLFF	TRBJ1-4	-	TRBV9	few
TGCGCCAGCAGCCGTCCCGGACCCACCATAAAAGAAGGGGGTCATTGGAACACTGAAGCTTTCTTT	CASSRPGPTIKEGGHWNTEAFF	TRBJ1-1	-	TRBV5-1	-